This TCR beta chain was obtained from a study of blood T cell repertoires in COVID-19 (TCRdb year 2020). Regarding the complete study: Samples from collaborators originated in the United States, Italy and Spain and spanned both the acute and convalescent phases of COVID-19. The repertoires were made available in a free public database intended to serve as a resource for research on the immune response to SARS-CoV-2. The samples were drawn from the first 160 participants of the ongoing ImmuneRACE study and from some 1,300 subjects provided by 6 global collaborators. The sample metadata nearly always contained a de-identified subject ID, COVID-19 status, age in years and sex. Where available, HLA class I and class II types were obtained from metadata supplied by the sample provider rather than from assay-based typing. Subjects who had been exposed to COVID-19, were actively infected with it, or had recovered from it provided the deeply sampled blood TCRbeta repertoires that made up the dataset. The prospective study material was composed of cDNA or gDNA derived from T cells, B-cell-depleted T cells, or PBMCs. Summary of the overall study and its limitations: The quantity of clinical and demographic metadata differed by source and by participant and was supplied without curation.

TCRbeta CDR3 regions were amplified from genomic DNA using the immunoSEQ Assay, a bias-controlled multiplex PCR. The authors' analysis ran thus. Within the assay, amplification of reference gene primers was used to estimate how many nucleated cells each sample contained. To quantify the absolute abundance of each unique TCRbeta CDR3 rearrangement, sequence reads were collapsed and filtered. Productive Simpson clonality was computed per sample as the square root of Simpson's diversity index over productive rearrangements. Here the immuneACCESS table is served through TCRdb, limited to in-frame sequences with V and J called. Missing clones are a known gap in these copies; in checked studies unresolved V genes cover under half, and the rest lacks a known reason. D and trimming were read from the DNA, whereas the V and J calls and clone size are those reported in that table. The sample records approximately 260,000 clones, about 90% of which are singletons. In total, the top ten clones hold less than 2% of the sample.

Enrolling through a virtual design, the prospective study's participants ranged in age from roughly 18 to 95 years and lived across roughly 24 United States geographic areas. To assign participants to cohorts, the prospective study relied on clinical history that participants themselves reported in a screening survey and a study questionnaire. ImmuneRACE Cohort 3 recovered participants were defined by two consecutive negative NP/OP PCR tests, healthcare professional clearance, or symptom resolution. In the prospective study, mobile phlebotomists collected whole blood, serum and a nasopharyngeal or oropharyngeal swab from each participant. Participants in the prospective study had the option to provide additional blood draws and questionnaires over an approximately 2-month period. Before DNA extraction, prospective study blood samples were shipped either frozen or at room temperature. Turning to this clone: Its antigen is currently not known. Base qualities are missing; no much larger clone stands one base away.

Looking up the germline V gene yields CDR1 SGHTA and CDR2 FQGTGA. Spanning cysteine to phenylalanine, the CDR3 consists of 14 amino acids. Just the 42-base CDR3 DNA is kept, in frame starting at base 1. Unmatched junction bases come to 4, with V trimmed by 5 bases and J by 8 bases. The sample taken for sequencing was PBMCs or T cells enriched from blood (not recorded which). This TCR was sampled from a woman in her sixties or seventies who had recovered from COVID-19. The V and J segments used are TRBV7-3 and TRBJ2-2; 11 central nucleotides agree with TRBD2. The CDR3 protein sequence reads: CASSPRTSGGELFF. The DNA sequence is TGTGCCAGCAGCCCCCGGACTAGCGGGGGGGAGCTGTTTTTT.